A selection of T cell receptor beta chains follows, all from one sample in a study of regulatory T cells in long-lasting Graves disease. Each CDR3 protein gets one entry after TCRdb re-called the multiplex PCR reads with MiXCR. Of 200,000 to 250,000 distinct CDR3 sequences in the sample, around 20% are singletons; the top ten hold around 20%. The input for sequencing was peripheral blood mononuclear cells (PBMCs), taken at new diagnosis, from a patient treated with antithyroid drugs. The receptors here all came from a female donor with Graves disease. CDR3s include the opening cysteine and the closing phenylalanine or tryptophan. Each record gives: D gene, clone size, J gene, V gene, CDR3 protein, CDR3 DNA. The D gene is left open where the match is weak. The size field is filled for only some rows; it gives once, few, many or a size class.

>-|many|TRBJ1-1|TRBV9
CASSVSQGPSEAFF
TGTGCCAGCAGCGTGAGTCAGGGACCCTCTGAAGCTTTCTTT
>-|-|TRBJ2-3|TRBV2
CASRAAAQYF
TGTGCCAGCAGGGCGGCGGCGCAGTATTTT
>-|many|TRBJ2-3|TRBV7-3
CASSLGSGGTDTQYF
TGTGCCAGCAGCTTAGGGTCCGGCGGGACAGATACGCAGTATTTT
>TRBD2|-|TRBJ2-3|TRBV7-2
CASSLAQGTSRIDTQYF
TGTGCCAGCAGCTTAGCGCAGGGGACTAGCAGGATAGATACGCAGTATTTT
>TRBD2|many|TRBJ2-5|TRBV3-1
CASSPHMREGQETQYF
TGTGCCAGCAGCCCCCATATGCGGGAGGGCCAAGAGACCCAGTACTTC
>-|many|TRBJ2-2|TRBV7-3
CASSPQGTGELFF
TGTGCCAGCAGCCCGCAGGGAACCGGGGAGCTGTTTTTT
>-|-|TRBJ2-1|TRBV6-1
CASSEAKGLAFYNEQFF
TGTGCCAGCAGTGAAGCGAAGGGGCTAGCGTTCTACAATGAGCAGTTCTTC
>TRBD1|few|TRBJ1-2|TRBV4-2
CASSPANRGLRYGYTF
TGTGCCAGCAGCCCCGCAAACAGGGGCCTTAGATATGGCTACACCTTC
>-|once|TRBJ1-2|TRBV6-1
CASSPTGSLSYTF
TGTGCCAGCAGTCCAACAGGTTCCTTAAGCTACACCTTC
>TRBD2|many|TRBJ2-1|TRBV7-6
CASSLAPPLAGGYDEQFF
TGTGCCAGCAGCTTAGCGCCACCCCTAGCGGGAGGGTACGATGAGCAGTTCTTC
>-|many|TRBJ2-3|TRBV15
CATSRARLAGQDTQYF
TGTGCCACCAGCAGAGCTAGGCTAGCAGGGCAAGATACGCAGTATTTT
>-|many|TRBJ2-1|TRBV24-1
CATSDWAYNEQFF
TGTGCCACCAGTGATTGGGCCTACAATGAGCAGTTCTTC
>TRBD1|many|TRBJ1-4|TRBV7-2
CASSPRTGGKKLFF
TGTGCCAGCAGCCCGAGGACAGGGGGGAAAAAACTGTTTTTT
>-|many|TRBJ1-4|TRBV6-9
CASSYRTAANEKLFF
TGTGCCAGCAGTTACCGGACGGCTGCTAATGAAAAACTGTTTTTT
>TRBD1|-|TRBJ2-2|TRBV19
CASTPTGTGGTGELFF
TGTGCCAGTACCCCAACCGGGACAGGGGGTACCGGGGAGCTGTTTTTT
>-|many|TRBJ1-4|TRBV6-5
CASSYSTGGKLFF
TGTGCCAGCAGTTACTCGACGGGGGGAAAACTGTTTTTT
>TRBD2|-|TRBJ2-7|TRBV12-3/TRBV12-4
CASSLATSGRAGYEQYF
TGTGCCAGCAGTTTAGCGACTAGCGGGAGGGCCGGGTACGAGCAGTACTTC
>TRBD2|many|TRBJ2-1|TRBV19
CASSWEREPTYNEQFF
TGTGCCAGTAGTTGGGAGCGGGAGCCTACCTACAATGAGCAGTTCTTC
>TRBD2|-|TRBJ2-1|TRBV5-1
CASSLLAGGPHNEQFF
TGCGCCAGCAGCTTATTAGCGGGAGGGCCACACAATGAGCAGTTCTTC
>-|-|TRBJ1-1|TRBV19
CASRRETEAFF
TGTGCCAGTAGACGGGAGACTGAAGCTTTCTTT
>TRBD2|many|TRBJ2-7|TRBV27
CASSLSASGRGLYEQYF
TGTGCCAGCAGTTTAAGCGCTAGCGGGAGAGGTCTCTACGAGCAGTACTTC
>-|many|TRBJ2-6|TRBV20-1
CSARDHTGTGANVLTF
TGCAGTGCTAGAGATCATACAGGGACTGGGGCCAACGTCCTGACTTTC
>-|many|TRBJ2-2|TRBV6-1
CASSENTGDLGELFF
TGTGCCAGCAGTGAAAATACTGGGGACCTCGGGGAGCTGTTTTTT
>-|many|TRBJ2-1|TRBV12-3/TRBV12-4
CASSPPGPAYNEQFF
TGTGCCAGCAGCCCACCTGGCCCAGCCTACAATGAGCAGTTCTTC
>-|many|TRBJ2-1|TRBV7-3
CASTLRPVGYNEQFF
TGTGCCAGCACCTTAAGACCCGTTGGTTACAATGAGCAGTTCTTC
>TRBD2|many|TRBJ2-1|TRBV7-2
CASSLGWGGTYNEQFF
TGTGCCAGCAGCTTAGGGTGGGGAGGGACCTACAATGAGCAGTTCTTC
>-|-|TRBJ2-7|TRBV14
CASSQDVGSAYEQYF
TGTGCCAGCAGCCAAGATGTCGGCTCCGCCTACGAGCAGTACTTC
>-|few|TRBJ2-1|TRBV20-1
CSARDTTARSMETRYF
TGCAGTGCTAGAGATACGACGGCTAGAAGTATGGAGACCCGGTACTTC
>TRBD1|many|TRBJ1-2|TRBV6-1
CASRASGTEYGYTF
TGTGCCAGCAGAGCCTCCGGGACAGAGTATGGCTACACCTTC
>TRBD1|-|TRBJ2-1|TRBV19
CASTRTGAYYNEQFF
TGTGCCAGTACCCGGACAGGGGCGTACTACAATGAGCAGTTCTTC
>-|many|TRBJ2-3|TRBV2
CASSEVGGDTQYF
TGTGCCAGCAGTGAAGTCGGAGGAGATACGCAGTATTTT